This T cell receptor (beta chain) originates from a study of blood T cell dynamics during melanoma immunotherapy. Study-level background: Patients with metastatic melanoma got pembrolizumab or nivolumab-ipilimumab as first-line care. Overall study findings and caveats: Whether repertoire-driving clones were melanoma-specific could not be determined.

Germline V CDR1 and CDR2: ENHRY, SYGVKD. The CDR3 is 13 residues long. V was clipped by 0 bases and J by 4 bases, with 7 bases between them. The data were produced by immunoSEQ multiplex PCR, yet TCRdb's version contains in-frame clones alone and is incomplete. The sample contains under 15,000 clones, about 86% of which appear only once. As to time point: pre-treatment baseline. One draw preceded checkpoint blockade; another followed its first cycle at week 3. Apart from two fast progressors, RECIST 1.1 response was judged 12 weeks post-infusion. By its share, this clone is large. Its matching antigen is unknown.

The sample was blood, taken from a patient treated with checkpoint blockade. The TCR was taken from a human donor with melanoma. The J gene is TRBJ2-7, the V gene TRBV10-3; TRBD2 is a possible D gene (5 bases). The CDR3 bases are TGTGCCATCAGTGAGTCGAGAGGGTACGAGCAGTACTTC. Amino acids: CAISESRGYEQYF.